Detailed here is one TCR beta chain. Seattle researchers signed up patients amid active infection and tracked them longitudinally. This record comes from a study of blood T cell repertoires in COVID-19. About the study: Sample material is recorded as cDNA or gDNA derived from T cells, B-cell-depleted T cells, or PBMCs.

Germline V gene sequence: CDR1 MRHNA, CDR2 SNTAGT. This CDR3 is built from 13 residues. V was clipped by 1 base and J by 1 base, with 5 bases between them. Methods used by the authors: Cell counts per sample came from amplifying reference gene primers. Sequencing was performed with immunoSEQ multiplex PCR; in TCRdb, only in-frame clones are kept and a portion is missing. V, J and clone size reflect that table, while D and trimming were determined from the DNA. The sample has 450,000 or so clones, 75% to 90% seen once; the top ten hold roughly 0.84%. Sequencing input: peripheral blood. This clonotype was sampled from a man younger than 35 with COVID-19, enrolled during active disease. The J gene is TRBJ2-7, the V gene TRBV6-4; D is uncertain. The CDR3 nucleotides are TGTGCCAGCAGTGACTGGCAGTCCTACGAGCAGTACTTC. Protein product: CASSDWQSYEQYF.